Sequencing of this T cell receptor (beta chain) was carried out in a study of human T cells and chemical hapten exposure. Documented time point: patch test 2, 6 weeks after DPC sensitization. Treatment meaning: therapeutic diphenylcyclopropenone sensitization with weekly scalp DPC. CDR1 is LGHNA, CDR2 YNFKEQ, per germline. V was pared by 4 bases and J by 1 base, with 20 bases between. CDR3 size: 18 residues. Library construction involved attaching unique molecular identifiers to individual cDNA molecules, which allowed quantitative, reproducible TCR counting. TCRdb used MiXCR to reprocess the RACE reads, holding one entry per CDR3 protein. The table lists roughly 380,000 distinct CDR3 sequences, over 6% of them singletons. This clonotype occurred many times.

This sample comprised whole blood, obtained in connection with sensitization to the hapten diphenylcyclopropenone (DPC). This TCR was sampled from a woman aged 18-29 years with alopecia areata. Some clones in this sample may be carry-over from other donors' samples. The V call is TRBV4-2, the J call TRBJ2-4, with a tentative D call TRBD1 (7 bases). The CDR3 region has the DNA TGTGCCAGCAGCCCCAGGATCGACAGGGCGGGGGCCAAAAACATTCAGTACTTC. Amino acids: CASSPRIDRAGAKNIQYF.